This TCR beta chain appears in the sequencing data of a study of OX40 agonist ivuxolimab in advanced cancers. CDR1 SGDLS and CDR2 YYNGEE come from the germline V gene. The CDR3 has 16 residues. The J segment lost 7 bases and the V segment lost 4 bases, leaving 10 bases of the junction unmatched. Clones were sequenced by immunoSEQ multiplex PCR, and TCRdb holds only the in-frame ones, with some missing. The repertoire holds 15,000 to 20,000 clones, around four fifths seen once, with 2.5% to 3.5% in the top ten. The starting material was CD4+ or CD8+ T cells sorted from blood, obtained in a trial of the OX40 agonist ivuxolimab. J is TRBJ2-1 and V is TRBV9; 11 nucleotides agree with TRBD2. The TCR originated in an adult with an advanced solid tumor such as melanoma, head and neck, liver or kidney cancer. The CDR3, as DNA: TGTGCCAGCAGCAACATAGCGGGGGGGCCCTCGAATGAGCAGTTCTTC. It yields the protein CASSNIAGGPSNEQFF.